Below are 32 T cell receptor beta chains sequenced from a single sample in a study of cytomegalovirus exposure and HLA in healthy donors. 13 Jbeta primers and 60 Vbeta primers were used for the PCR. The repertoire was sequenced with immunoSEQ multiplex PCR; TCRdb's copy has only in-frame clones and lacks some. The table shows almost 200,000 clones, with 70% to 80% occurring only once. The sequenced material came from PBMCs. The receptors here all came from a male donor in good health and CMV-seropositive.

This clone came up once. The chain combines TRBV19 with TRBJ2-1; 7 bases align to TRBD1. V was clipped by 2 bases and J by 7 bases; unmatched bases: 8. The germline V gene has CDR1 LNHDA and CDR2 SQIVND (reference sequence). There are 15 residues in the CDR3. The CDR3 loop reads CASSIPQGERNEQFF. The CDR3 DNA follows: TGTGCCAGTAGTATACCCCAGGGGGAGCGGAATGAGCAGTTCTTC.

The chain combines TRBV14 with TRBJ1-4; D is perhaps TRBD1 (6 bases). Trimming removed 4 bases from V and 5 bases from J, with 17 bases in between. CDR3 size: 16 residues. Germline CDR1 SGHDN, CDR2 FVKESK. The CDR3 DNA reads as TGTGCCAGCAGCCGCTTAGGGGCAGGGGCCAATGAAAAACTGTTTTTT. Its translation: CASSRLGAGANEKLFF.

This chain links TRBV6-5 with TRBJ2-3; no definite D call. Germline CDR1 is MNHEY and CDR2 is SVGAGI. This CDR3 comprises 12 residues. Trimming removed 5 bases from V and 5 bases from J, with 8 bases in between. CDR3 sequence reads: CASSPSLDTQYF. In DNA, the CDR3 is TGTGCCAGCAGTCCGTCCTTAGATACGCAGTATTTT.

The CDR3 is CASSQGPPGQGSTEAFF. CDR3 sequence (DNA): TGCGCCAGCAGCCAAGGGCCCCCGGGACAGGGGAGCACTGAAGCTTTCTTT. V and J are TRBV4-1 and TRBJ1-1; 10 bases map to TRBD1. V lost 1 base, J lost 4 bases, and 9 bases stayed unmatched. Germline V CDR1 and CDR2: MGHRA, YSYEKL. The CDR3 has 17 residues.

The V and J genes are TRBV5-1 and TRBJ2-7; 8 positions agree with TRBD2. Germline values: CDR1 SGHRS, CDR2 YFSETQ. With V trimmed by 2 bases and J by 1 base, 2 bases remained unmatched. This CDR3 has 14 residues. CDR3 nucleotides: TGCGCCAGCAGCTTAAGCGGGGGATCCTACGAGCAGTACTTC. Protein: CASSLSGGSYEQYF.

The CDR3 is CASSSIEGSGNTIYF. CDR3 nucleotides: TGTGCCAGCAGTAGTATTGAGGGATCTGGAAACACCATATATTTT. The chain employs TRBV28 and TRBJ1-3; the D is unclear. The CDR3 length is 15 residues. Trimming took off 5 bases at V and 1 base at J, with 12 bases between the two ends. Germline V lookup: CDR1 MDHEN, CDR2 SYDVKM.

The chain carries TRBV7-2 and TRBJ2-7; 11 nucleotides match TRBD1. The CDR3 covers 15 residues. Trimming cost V 8 bases and J 6 bases; bases outside gene matches: 12. Per germline, CDR1 SGHTA and CDR2 FQGNSA. This chain's CDR3 is CASLSGTGGVSEQYF. CDR3 in DNA: TGTGCCAGCCTGAGTGGGACAGGGGGAGTCTCCGAGCAGTACTTC. The full variable domain, its missing parts supplied by reference TRBV7-2 and TRBJ2-7, is GAGVSQSPSNKVTEKGKDVELRCDPISGHTALYWYRQSLGQGLEFLIYFQGNSAPDKSGLPSDRFSAERTGGSVSTLTIQRTQQEDSAVYLCASLSGTGGVSEQYFGPGTRLTVT.

The chain is built from TRBV15 and TRBJ2-7; tentatively, D is TRBD2 (6 bases). Germline-derived CDR1 and CDR2 are LNHNV and YYDKDF (reference sequence). CDR3 length: 17 residues. Trimming shortened V by 0 bases and J by 0 bases, and 15 bases separated the two germline ends. Here the CDR3 reads CATSRDRSGPSSYEQYF. Written as DNA, the CDR3 is TGTGCCACCAGCAGAGATAGGAGCGGGCCGAGCTCCTACGAGCAGTACTTC. The full variable domain, completed using reference TRBV15 and TRBJ2-7, is DAMVIQNPRYQVTQFGKPVTLSCSQTLNHNVMYWYQQKSSQAPKLLFHYYDKDFNNEADTPDNFQSRRPNTSFCFLDIRSPGLGDTAMYLCATSRDRSGPSSYEQYFGPGTRLTVT.

The chain is built from TRBV4-3 and TRBJ1-1; 7 positions agree with TRBD1. With 1 base clipped from V and 6 bases from J, the junction kept 5 bases outside the gene matches. The CDR3 contains 14 residues. Germline CDR1 is LGHNA and CDR2 is YSLEER. CDR3 amino acids: CASSQARGVAEAFF. In DNA, the CDR3 is TGCGCCAGCAGCCAAGCCAGGGGGGTAGCTGAAGCTTTCTTT.

V and J are TRBV28 and TRBJ2-7; 7 nucleotides align to TRBD2. The V segment lost 3 bases and the J segment 1 base; nucleotides outside the gene matches: 6. CDR3 length equals 15 residues. Germline V gives CDR1 MDHEN, CDR2 SYDVKM. The CDR3 spells CASSLIGLESYEQYF. The CDR3 nucleotides are TGTGCCAGCAGTTTGATTGGACTAGAGTCCTACGAGCAGTACTTC.

Remarks on this clone: A read error may account for a junction end that differs from germline. V and J are TRBV7-9 and TRBJ1-2; maybe TRBD1 (5 bases). CDR1 is SEHNR, CDR2 FQNEAQ, per germline (reference sequence). The CDR3 is 15 amino acids. The CDR3: CSSSFDRQLVYGYTF. For the CDR3, the DNA is TGTTCCAGCAGCTTTGATAGACAGTTGGTCTATGGCTACACCTTC.

The chain links TRBV4-3 to TRBJ2-5; 11 bases align to TRBD2. Trimming took 4 bases from V and 3 from J; bases not matched to a gene: 4. CDR1 is LGHNA, CDR2 YSLEER, per germline. CDR3 length: 15 residues. CDR3 nucleotides: TGCGCCAGCAGCCGCTTAGCGGGGGGGAAAGAGACCCAGTACTTC. Residues: CASSRLAGGKETQYF.

This rearrangement joins TRBV27 to TRBJ2-1; TRBD2 agrees at 9 bases. This CDR3 contains 13 residues. Per the germline V gene, CDR1 is MNHEY and CDR2 is SMNVEV (reference sequence). V lost 8 bases and J lost 2; bases outside the gene matches: 1. CDR3: CASRLAAYNEQFF. The CDR3 DNA is TGTGCCAGCCGACTAGCGGCCTACAATGAGCAGTTCTTC.

The CDR3 here is CASSSPGTANGYTF. The CDR3 region has the DNA TGTGCCAGCAGTTCCCCCGGGACAGCAAACGGCTACACCTTC. The chain has TRBV27 and TRBJ1-2; 7 bases line up with TRBD1. The CDR3 has 14 residues. V lost 4 bases and J lost 8; bases outside the gene matches: 10. Germline CDR1 is MNHEY and CDR2 is SMNVEV (reference sequence).

The V call is TRBV6-5, the J call TRBJ1-2, with 7 bases that match TRBD1. Looked up from germline, CDR1 is MNHEY and CDR2 is SVGAGI. The length of the CDR3 is 14 residues. After removal of 2 bases from V and 0 bases from J, the junction contained 0 bases not matched to a gene. The CDR3 coding sequence is TGTGCCAGCAGTTACGGACAGGCTAACTATGGCTACACCTTC. Amino acid sequence: CASSYGQANYGYTF.

CDR3: CASSPDWKNIQYF. In nucleotides, the CDR3 is TGTGCCAGCAGCCCTGACTGGAAAAACATTCAGTACTTC. The chain uses TRBV6-5 and TRBJ2-4; D remains ambiguous. CDR3 length: 13 residues. Between the trimmed V and J ends, which lost 6 bases and 4 bases, there was a span of 10 bases. Germline-derived CDR1 and CDR2 are MNHEY and SVGAGI.

This clone is a singleton in its sample. The chain links TRBV6-6 to TRBJ2-5, with 12 bases lining up with TRBD1. This CDR3 contains 15 residues. V was pared by 6 bases and J by 5 bases, with 7 bases of the junction left unmatched. Per the germline V gene, CDR1 is MNHNY and CDR2 is SVGAGI (reference sequence). This chain's CDR3 is CASREGTGGRETQYF. The CDR3 DNA sequence: TGTGCCAGCAGAGAGGGGACAGGGGGCAGGGAGACCCAGTACTTC.

This chain links TRBV5-6 with TRBJ1-4; 7 positions match TRBD1. The CDR3 runs 15 residues. V shed 0 bases and J 3 bases; nucleotides not matched to a gene: 2. CDR1 and CDR2 (germline): SGHDT, YYEEEE. The CDR3 is CASSLEGASNEKLFF. Written as DNA, the CDR3 is TGTGCCAGCAGCTTGGAGGGGGCATCTAATGAAAAACTGTTTTTT.

This clone was detected once. The chain couples TRBV7-2 to TRBJ2-7, with 8 bases matching TRBD1. The CDR3 has 14 residues. The junction had 4 bases not matched to a gene; V was cut back by 5 bases and J by 1 base. CDR1 and CDR2 from the germline V gene are SGHTA and FQGNSA. The DNA for the CDR3 is TGTGCCAGCAGCCTCACAGGGGGATCCTACGAGCAGTACTTC. Its translation: CASSLTGGSYEQYF.

The V and J genes are TRBV6-1 and TRBJ1-5, with TRBD1 as a possible D gene (6 bases). Per the germline V gene, CDR1 is MNHNS and CDR2 is SASEGT. V was pared by 6 bases and J by 4 bases, with 16 bases between. CDR3 size: 15 residues. CDR3 residues: CASSQGGTRNQPQHF. In DNA, the CDR3 is TGTGCCAGCAGCCAAGGGGGAACAAGAAATCAGCCCCAGCATTTT.

V usage is TRBV11-2 and J usage is TRBJ2-7; D is possibly TRBD2 (6 bases). The length of the CDR3 is 14 residues. The germline V gene encodes CDR1 SGHAT and CDR2 FQNNGV. V was shortened by 6 bases and J by 1 base, with 13 bases between the two germline ends. Here the CDR3 reads CASSISLASYEQYF. For the CDR3, the DNA is TGTGCCAGCAGTATTAGTCTAGCGTCCTACGAGCAGTACTTC.

In this sample, this clone turned up a few times. The chain couples TRBV6-1 to TRBJ1-4; D is possibly TRBD1 (6 bases). Between the trimmed V and J ends, which lost 4 bases and 10 bases, there was a span of 16 bases. This CDR3 is built from 14 residues. CDR1 is MNHNS, CDR2 SASEGT, per germline. CDR3 DNA sequence: TGTGCCAGCAGTGTACGGGGGGCTATCGGAAAACTGTTTTTT. Translated, it gives CASSVRGAIGKLFF.

Note on this clone: Germline and junction disagree at one end, which may indicate a read error. This chain connects TRBV28 to TRBJ2-7; the match to TRBD1 covers 7 bases. CDR3 length: 11 residues. The V gene's germline CDR1 is MDHEN and CDR2 SYDVKM. Written as DNA, the CDR3 is TGTGCCAGCAGTTTATTCGGGACAGCGTCGTTC. This translates into CASSLFGTASF.

The V gene is TRBV5-6, the J gene TRBJ2-4; the match to TRBD1 covers 8 bases. The germline CDR1 and CDR2 sequences are SGHDT and YYEEEE. V shed 4 bases, J shed 7 bases, and the junction held 10 bases outside the gene matches. The CDR3 totals 15 residues. The CDR3 region has the DNA TGTGCCAGCAGCACCGGGACAGGCGGGTTCAACATTCAGTACTTC. This translates into CASSTGTGGFNIQYF.

The rearrangement links TRBV11-2 to TRBJ2-7, with a tentative D call TRBD1 (6 bases). Germline V gene lookup returns CDR1 SGHAT and CDR2 FQNNGV. V was shortened by 5 bases and J by 2 bases, with 10 bases between the two germline ends. CDR3 length: 13 residues. CDR3 nucleotides: TGTGCCAGCAGCCTTGGACAGACCTACGAGCAGTACTTC. Translated: CASSLGQTYEQYF.

Written as DNA, the CDR3 is TGTGCCAGCAGCTTTTCAGAGAACACTGAAGCTTTCTTT. Encoded protein: CASSFSENTEAFF. The J gene is TRBJ1-1, the V gene TRBV7-2; D not certain. Trimming shortened V by 3 bases and J by 1 base, and 6 bases separated the two germline ends. Germline V gene lookup returns CDR1 SGHTA and CDR2 FQGNSA. This CDR3 region has 13 residues. Drawing the rest from reference TRBV7-2 and TRBJ1-1, the complete variable domain is GAGVSQSPSNKVTEKGKDVELRCDPISGHTALYWYRQSLGQGLEFLIYFQGNSAPDKSGLPSDRFSAERTGGSVSTLTIQRTQQEDSAVYLCASSFSENTEAFFGQGTRLTVV.

This clone was observed a single time. The rearrangement joins TRBV9 to TRBJ1-2; D is perhaps TRBD1 (6 bases). V dropped 0 bases and J dropped 14 bases, with 20 bases sitting between them. The germline gives CDR1 SGDLS, CDR2 YYNGEE. This CDR3 has 14 amino acids. In nucleotides, the CDR3 is TGTGCCAGCAGCGTAGAATCCGACAGGTCCCCCCAAACCTTC. It translates to CASSVESDRSPQTF.

This chain links TRBV18 with TRBJ2-3, with D perhaps TRBD2 (5 bases). The V end was cut by 2 bases, the J end by 4 bases, with 7 bases between. This CDR3 has 13 amino acids. Germline CDR1 and CDR2: KGHSH and LQKENI. The CDR3 is CASSPGAADTQYF. CDR3 in DNA: TGTGCCAGCTCACCAGGAGCGGCAGATACGCAGTATTTT. Together with reference TRBV18 and TRBJ2-3, the CDR3 gives the full variable domain: NAGVMQNPRHLVRRRGQEARLRCSPMKGHSHVYWYRQLPEEGLKFMVYLQKENIIDESGMPKERFSAEFPKEGPSILRIQQVVRGDSAAYFCASSPGAADTQYFGPGTRLTVL.

The V gene is TRBV5-4, the J gene TRBJ1-6; perhaps TRBD1 as D (6 bases). Germline V gene data show CDR1 as SGHNT and CDR2 as YYREEE (reference sequence). CDR3 length: 17 residues. V was trimmed by 0 bases and J by 1 base, leaving 11 bases between them. In DNA form, the CDR3 reads TGTGCCAGCAGCTTGGAGGGGGAGTTTTCCTATAATTCACCCCTCCACTTT. Its translation: CASSLEGEFSYNSPLHF.

The chain carries TRBV6-7 and TRBJ1-3; D may be TRBD1 (6 bases). TRBV6-7 is an ORF, and what it does is uncertain. Trimming removed 6 bases from V and 4 bases from J, with 13 bases in between. CDR3 length: 14 amino acids. The DNA of the CDR3 is TGTGCCAGCAGGAATAGGGGGACAGGAAACACCATATATTTT. It yields the protein CASRNRGTGNTIYF.

The gene calls are TRBV9 and TRBJ2-5, with 8 bases aligning to TRBD2. Germline CDR1 is SGDLS and CDR2 is YYNGEE. This CDR3 has 16 residues. Germline trimming cut 5 bases from V and 4 bases from J; bases unmatched to any gene: 13. CDR3 sequence (DNA): TGTGCCAGCAGTGGGTCGTCGGCTCGGGGGGGAGAGACCCAGTACTTC. Its protein is CASSGSSARGGETQYF.

This clone was observed a handful of times. The V gene is TRBV11-2, the J gene TRBJ1-1; possible D gene TRBD1, 5 bases. The germline gives CDR1 SGHAT, CDR2 FQNNGV. The V end was cut by 2 bases, the J end by 7 bases, with 17 bases between. The CDR3 has 15 residues. CDR3 DNA: TGTGCCAGCAGCTTAAGGTCAGGGTTCGTGATTGAAGCTTTCTTT. Translated: CASSLRSGFVIEAFF.